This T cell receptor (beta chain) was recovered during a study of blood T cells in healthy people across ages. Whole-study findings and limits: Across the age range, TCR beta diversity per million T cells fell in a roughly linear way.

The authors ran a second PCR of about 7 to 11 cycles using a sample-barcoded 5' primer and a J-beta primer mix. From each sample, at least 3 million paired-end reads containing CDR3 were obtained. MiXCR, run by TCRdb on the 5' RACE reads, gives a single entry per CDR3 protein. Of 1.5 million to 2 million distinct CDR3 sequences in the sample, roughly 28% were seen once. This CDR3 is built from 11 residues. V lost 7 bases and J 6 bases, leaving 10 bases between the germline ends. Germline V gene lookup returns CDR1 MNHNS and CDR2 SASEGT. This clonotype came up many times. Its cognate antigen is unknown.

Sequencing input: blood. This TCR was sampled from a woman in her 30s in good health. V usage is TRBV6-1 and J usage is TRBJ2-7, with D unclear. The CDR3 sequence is CASILGTEQYF. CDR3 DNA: TGTGCCAGCATCCTGGGAACCGAGCAGTACTTC.